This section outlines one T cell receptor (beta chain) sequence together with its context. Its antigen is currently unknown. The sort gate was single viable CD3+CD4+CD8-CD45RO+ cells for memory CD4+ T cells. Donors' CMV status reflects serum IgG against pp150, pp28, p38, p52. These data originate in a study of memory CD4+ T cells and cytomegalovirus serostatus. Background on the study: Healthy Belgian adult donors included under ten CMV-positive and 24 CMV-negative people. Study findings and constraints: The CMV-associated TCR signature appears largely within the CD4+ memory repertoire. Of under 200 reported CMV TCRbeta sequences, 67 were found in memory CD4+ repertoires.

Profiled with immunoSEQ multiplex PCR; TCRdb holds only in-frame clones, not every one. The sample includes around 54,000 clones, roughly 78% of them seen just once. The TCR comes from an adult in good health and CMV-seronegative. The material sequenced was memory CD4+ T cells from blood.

CDR3 loop: CASSPKGSNQPQHF. In DNA form, the CDR3 reads TGTGCCAGCTCACCTAAAGGAAGCAATCAGCCCCAGCATTTT. The chain is built from TRBV18 and TRBJ1-5; D gene ambiguous. This CDR3 spans 14 amino acids. V shed 3 bases and J shed 1 base, with 7 bases lying between them. From germline, CDR1 is KGHSH and CDR2 LQKENI.